This T cell receptor (beta chain) is from a study of shared clonotypes between healthy human individuals. Study in general: Each donor's CD8 memory used one plate, CD8 naive two, each CD4 subset three.

This CDR3 spans 14 amino acids. Germline V gene sequence: CDR1 SGHNT, CDR2 YYREEE (reference sequence). Unmatched junction bases numbered 9, after V lost 4 bases and J lost 8 bases. Study-level points and caveats: On the whole, naive subsets had larger estimated richness than memory subsets had.

Roughly 200 ng DNA, about 33,000 T cell genomes, went into each sorted-subset replicate PCR. Produced via immunoSEQ multiplex PCR; TCRdb's table is partial and in-frame only. The table shows over 2 million clones, with about nine tenths occurring only once. A remark on this clone: No antigen is known for it.

The sequence derives from a man aged 18 to 29 in good health. Some clones in this sample may be carry-over from other donors' samples. The chain recombines TRBV5-4 with TRBJ1-2; 9 positions agree with TRBD1. Input material: naive CD4+ T cells from PBMCs. Subset indicated: CD45RA+ positively selected. The DNA for the CDR3 is TGTGCCAGCAGCCCGGGACAGGGTATGGAAGGCTACACCTTC. This encodes CASSPGQGMEGYTF.